Following are 23 T cell receptor beta chains from one sample sequenced in a study of regulatory T cells in long-lasting Graves disease. Documented time point: newly diagnosed GD, antithyroid drugs for less than 3 months. PBMC-extracted RNA yielded the TCR library. Arm-PCR of CDR3 regions and iRepertoire HTBI primers were used to build TCR beta libraries. One entry per CDR3 protein results from TCRdb running MiXCR on the multiplex PCR reads. Of 500,000 or so distinct CDR3 sequences in the sample, more than 15% were seen once. This sample also appeared in a second study, on T cells in Graves' hyperthyroidism and ophthalmopathy.

The material was peripheral blood mononuclear cells (PBMCs), obtained at new diagnosis, from a patient treated with antithyroid drugs. These receptors all come from a woman aged 35-65 years with Graves disease.

This clonotype was recorded a few times. The V call is TRBV10-3, the J call TRBJ2-1; the match to TRBD2 covers 7 bases. The CDR3 has 14 residues. After removal of 4 bases from V and 8 bases from J, the junction contained 8 bases not matched to a gene. CDR1 is ENHRY and CDR2 is SYGVKD in the germline V gene. The CDR3 is CAISGRTSRDEQFF. The CDR3 DNA reads TGTGCCATCAGTGGTCGGACTAGTCGGGATGAGCAGTTCTTC.

This clonotype was seen ten or more times. The chain links TRBV3-1 to TRBJ2-1; 9 bases map to TRBD1. Germline lookup yields CDR1 LGHDT and CDR2 YNNKEL (reference sequence). Trimming took 5 bases from V and 7 from J; bases not matched to a gene: 12. The CDR3 loop spans 16 amino acids. This CDR3 is CASSLIPGQGGNEQFF. In DNA form, the CDR3 reads TGTGCCAGCAGCTTGATTCCGGGACAGGGAGGTAATGAGCAGTTCTTC.

This clonotype was counted ten times or more. The chain links TRBV10-3 to TRBJ1-2; tentative D call: TRBD1 (5 bases). This CDR3 comprises 15 residues. The V end lost 0 bases, the J end lost 6 bases, and 14 bases lay between the germline ends. Germline V gives CDR1 ENHRY, CDR2 SYGVKD. The CDR3 sequence: CAISESFQGKDGYTF. CDR3 nucleotide sequence: TGTGCCATCAGTGAGTCCTTCCAGGGTAAAGATGGCTACACCTTC.

This clonotype has ten or more counts. The J gene is TRBJ1-1, the V gene TRBV5-1, with 7 bases fitting TRBD1. The germline gives CDR1 SGHRS, CDR2 YFSETQ. The length of the CDR3 is 15 residues. V lost 3 bases to trimming and J lost 0 bases; unmatched junction nucleotides: 5. CDR3 in amino acids: CASSSGQHMNTEAFF. The CDR3 bases are TGCGCCAGCAGCTCGGGACAGCACATGAACACTGAAGCTTTCTTT.

This clonotype has at least ten counts. This chain joins TRBV2 and TRBJ2-3, with 8 positions matching TRBD1. Trimming cost V 2 bases and J 0 bases; bases outside gene matches: 4. CDR3 length equals 16 residues. Germline V gene lookup returns CDR1 SNHLY and CDR2 FYNNEI. CDR3 sequence (DNA): TGTGCCAGCAGTGAACAGGGGGCGGCTAGCACAGATACGCAGTATTTT. Translating it yields CASSEQGAASTDTQYF. The whole variable domain, filled in from reference TRBV2 and TRBJ2-3, reads EPEVTQTPSHQVTQMGQEVILRCVPISNHLYFYWYRQILGQKVEFLVSFYNNEISEKSEIFDDQFSVERPDGSNFTLKIRSTKLEDSAMYFCASSEQGAASTDTQYFGPGTRLTVL.

This clonotype has just a few counts. The V gene is TRBV7-2, the J gene TRBJ1-1, with unresolved D. This CDR3 region has 13 residues. Germline loops: CDR1 SGHTA, CDR2 FQGNSA. V lost 5 bases to trimming and J lost 11 bases, with 18 bases between them. Written as DNA, the CDR3 is TGTGCCAGCAGCATCACCTCTGCCGGGATGGCTTTCTTT. As protein: CASSITSAGMAFF.

This clonotype was counted only a few times. The chain combines TRBV4-1 with TRBJ1-3; D is ambiguous. Germline V gene sequence: CDR1 MGHRA, CDR2 YSYEKL. The CDR3 covers 15 residues. Trimming cost V 1 base and J 7 bases, with 14 bases left between them. This CDR3 is CASSQVIGSGNTIYF. DNA for the CDR3: TGCGCCAGCAGCCAAGTCATTGGATCGGGGAACACCATATATTTT.

The V and J genes are TRBV19 and TRBJ1-3; tentatively, D is TRBD1 (5 bases). Germline CDR1 LNHDA, CDR2 SQIVND (reference sequence). Trimming took off 10 bases at V and 0 bases at J, with 13 bases between the two ends. This CDR3 comprises 14 residues. Here the CDR3 reads CATSDSSSGNTIYF. The CDR3 nucleotides are TGTGCCACCTCCGACAGCTCCTCTGGAAACACCATATATTTT. Supplemented by reference TRBV19 and TRBJ1-3, the full variable domain reads DGGITQSPKYLFRKEGQNVTLSCEQNLNHDAMYWYRQDPGQGLRLIYYSQIVNDFQKGDIAEGYSVSREKKESFPLTVTSAQKNPTAFYLCATSDSSSGNTIYFGEGSWLTVV.

Note on this clonotype: A much more abundant neighbour one base away suggests this may be a read error. It is likely a read error, because the conserved phenylalanine at the end of the CDR3 is missing. The rearrangement uses TRBV6-5 and TRBJ1-1, with D perhaps TRBD1 (5 bases). The CDR3 contains 15 residues. Trimming removed 2 bases from V and 0 bases from J, with 10 bases in between. Germline V gene data show CDR1 as MNHEY and CDR2 as SVGAGI. This CDR3 is CASSYDPGVNTEAFL. Here the CDR3 DNA reads TGTGCCAGCAGTTACGACCCGGGGGTGAACACTGAAGCTTTCCTT.

This clonotype came up a few times. J is TRBJ1-2 and V is TRBV5-4, with 7 positions matching TRBD1. Germline V gene data show CDR1 as SGHNT and CDR2 as YYREEE (reference sequence). The CDR3 extends over 15 amino acids. The ends lost 4 bases at V and 4 bases at J; junction bases unmatched: 10. The CDR3 DNA follows: TGTGCCAGCAGCGGCGCTGACAGGGCGGTCTATGGCTACACCTTC. Translation gives CASSGADRAVYGYTF.

The table lists this clonotype with a few counts. The chain recombines TRBV7-2 with TRBJ2-3; 8 bases are shared with TRBD2. V dropped 2 bases and J dropped 0; count of bases not matched to a gene: 10. The CDR3 covers 18 residues. Germline values: CDR1 SGHTA, CDR2 FQGNSA. The CDR3: CASSLSPLGGGSTDTQYF. The CDR3 DNA reads TGTGCCAGCAGCTTATCGCCCCTCGGCGGGGGGAGCACAGATACGCAGTATTTT.

The sample holds a few counts of this clonotype. The chain recombines TRBV4-1 with TRBJ1-6; no clear D gene. The V and J ends lost 7 bases and 7 bases respectively, with 8 bases between them. This CDR3 comprises 12 residues. Germline V lookup: CDR1 MGHRA, CDR2 YSYEKL. Here the CDR3 reads CASTDPNSPLHF. CDR3 bases: TGCGCCAGCACGGACCCCAATTCACCCCTCCACTTT.

This clonotype was observed at least ten times. This chain links TRBV2 with TRBJ2-7; 8 nucleotides align to TRBD2. V was pared by 1 base and J by 2 bases, with 4 bases of the junction left unmatched. Germline V lookup: CDR1 SNHLY, CDR2 FYNNEI. This CDR3 spans 15 amino acids. The CDR3 spells CASSEVGTSPYEQYF. For the CDR3, the DNA is TGTGCCAGCAGTGAAGTCGGGACTAGTCCCTACGAGCAGTACTTC.

This clonotype was detected only a few times. This rearrangement joins TRBV7-9 to TRBJ2-7; 7 bases are a match to TRBD2. Losses at the gene ends were 1 base for V and 5 bases for J; bases not matched to a gene: 5. Per the germline V gene, CDR1 is SEHNR and CDR2 is FQNEAQ (reference sequence). CDR3 length equals 14 residues. Here the CDR3 DNA reads TGTGCCAGCAGCTTAGTCCGGGAGGTCGACGAGCAGTACTTC. Translation gives CASSLVREVDEQYF.

This clonotype is a singleton in its sample. A much larger clone is a single base away; this may be a read error. The genes are TRBV11-2 and TRBJ1-2; TRBD1 is a possible D gene (6 bases). The CDR3 is made up of 15 amino acids. Germline values: CDR1 SGHAT, CDR2 FQNNGV. V lost 7 bases and J lost 3, with 18 bases in between. CDR3 loop: CASTLGGGRYYGYTF. CDR3 nucleotides: TGTGCCAGCACCCTGGGCGGGGGGCGGTACTATGGCTACACCTTC. Looking up the rest from reference TRBV11-2 and TRBJ1-2 gives the full variable domain: EAGVAQSPRYKIIEKRQSVAFWCNPISGHATLYWYQQILGQGPKLLIQFQNNGVVDDSQLPKDRFSAERLKGVDSTLKIQPAKLEDSAVYLCASTLGGGRYYGYTFGSGTRLTVV.

This clonotype was recorded at least ten times. The chain couples TRBV7-2 to TRBJ1-5; no firm D call. Germline V gene lookup returns CDR1 SGHTA and CDR2 FQGNSA. The CDR3 is 13 amino acids. With 1 base removed from V and 5 bases from J, the gap between germline ends came to 6 bases. CDR3 in amino acids: CASSLEVYQPQHF. CDR3 nucleotide sequence: TGTGCCAGCAGCTTAGAGGTCTATCAGCCCCAGCATTTT.

This rearrangement joins TRBV6-1 to TRBJ1-2; D gene unclear. Germline V gene sequence: CDR1 MNHNS, CDR2 SASEGT. V lost 6 bases, J lost 3 bases, and 11 bases lay in between. This CDR3 contains 13 residues. This CDR3 reads CASRLGRYYGYTF. The CDR3 DNA reads as TGTGCCAGCAGGCTAGGTCGGTACTATGGCTACACCTTC.

This clonotype occurred a few times. The chain carries TRBV30 and TRBJ2-7, with D tentatively TRBD1 (6 bases). The CDR3 totals 13 residues. The germline CDR1 and CDR2 sequences are GTSNPN and SVGIG (reference sequence). Trimming cost V 8 bases and J 1 base, with 15 bases left between them. For the CDR3, the DNA is TGTGCCGGCAACCCCGGACAGTCCTACGAGCAGTACTTC. It translates to CAGNPGQSYEQYF.

This chain links TRBV10-3 with TRBJ1-2; 7 nucleotides align to TRBD1. This CDR3 comprises 14 residues. Trimming removed 10 bases from V and 6 bases from J; junction bases left unmatched: 14. Germline loops: CDR1 ENHRY, CDR2 SYGVKD. CDR3 loop: CATAGTEGSHGYTF. In DNA, the CDR3 is TGTGCCACCGCCGGGACAGAGGGGTCTCATGGCTACACCTTC.

This rearrangement joins TRBV6-5 to TRBJ2-3, with a weak D call TRBD1 (6 bases). The CDR3 is made up of 14 amino acids. Looked up from germline, CDR1 is MNHEY and CDR2 is SVGAGI. Trimming left V 0 bases short and J 6 bases short, with 10 bases between. The CDR3 nucleotides read TGTGCCAGCAGTTACTCGCAGGGGTCCGATACGCAGTATTTT. Protein product: CASSYSQGSDTQYF.

As regards this clonotype: The missing conserved phenylalanine or tryptophan at the end of this CDR3 makes a read error likely. This chain joins TRBV28 and TRBJ1-1, with 7 bases lining up with TRBD1. V trimming: 4 bases; J trimming: 6 bases; junction bases outside the gene matches: 5. Germline CDR1 reads MDHEN; CDR2 reads SYDVKM. This CDR3 is built from 13 residues. The CDR3 bases are TGTGCCAGCAGTTCGACAGGGATGCCTGAAGCTTTCCTT. Protein: CASSSTGMPEAFL.

This clonotype was found many times. V usage is TRBV20-1 and J usage is TRBJ2-2; D perhaps matches TRBD2 (6 bases). This CDR3 region has 14 residues. The germline V and J ends were trimmed by 6 bases and 1 base, with 12 bases remaining between them. Germline CDR1 DFQATT, CDR2 SNEGSKA (reference sequence). The CDR3, as DNA: TGCAGTGCCATTACTAGCCTGAACACCGGGGAGCTGTTTTTT. Its translation: CSAITSLNTGELFF.

This clonotype has at least ten counts. The V and J genes are TRBV6-1 and TRBJ1-2; D might be TRBD1 (5 bases). This CDR3 has 14 amino acids. Germline V gene lookup returns CDR1 MNHNS and CDR2 SASEGT. V was trimmed by 5 bases and J by 6 bases, leaving 16 bases between them. CDR3 sequence (DNA): TGTGCCAGCAGTCATGGGGGTACAGTAGATGGCTACACCTTC. It codes for CASSHGGTVDGYTF.